One and the same sample provided the 3 T cell receptor beta chains below, sequenced in a study of identical twins. MiXCR was run by TCRdb on the 5' RACE reads, yielding one entry per CDR3 protein. This sample has 1.5 million to 2 million distinct CDR3 sequences; 25% to 35% occur once, and the top ten carry less than 0.35%. Sequencing was performed on cord blood. These TCRs come from a newborn girl in good health.

The rearrangement joins TRBV11-2 to TRBJ2-7, with D tentatively TRBD1 (6 bases). From germline, CDR1 is SGHAT and CDR2 FQNNGV. The germline V and J ends were trimmed by 5 bases and 7 bases, with 21 bases remaining between them. The CDR3 extends over 15 amino acids. The CDR3 spells CASSPILQGRNEQYF. The CDR3 coding sequence is TGTGCCAGCAGCCCCATCCTACAGGGAAGGAATGAGCAGTACTTC.

This chain links TRBV3-1 with TRBJ1-2; no definite D call. Germline V lookup: CDR1 LGHDT, CDR2 YNNKEL (reference sequence). The CDR3 is made up of 12 amino acids. V dropped 1 base and J dropped 7 bases, with 7 bases sitting between them. The CDR3 sequence: CASSQVSGGYTF. The CDR3, as DNA: TGTGCCAGCAGCCAAGTAAGCGGTGGCTACACCTTC.

This clonotype was seen a few times. At one boundary the junction diverges from the germline segment, which might be a read error. CDR3 nucleotide sequence: TGTGCCAGCAGTTTAAAGAGCGGGGGACAAGAGGCCCAGTACTTC. Protein product: CASSLKSGGQEAQYF. The rearrangement uses TRBV12-3 or TRBV12-4 and TRBJ2-5; 8 bases are shared with TRBD2. This CDR3 is 15 amino acids long.